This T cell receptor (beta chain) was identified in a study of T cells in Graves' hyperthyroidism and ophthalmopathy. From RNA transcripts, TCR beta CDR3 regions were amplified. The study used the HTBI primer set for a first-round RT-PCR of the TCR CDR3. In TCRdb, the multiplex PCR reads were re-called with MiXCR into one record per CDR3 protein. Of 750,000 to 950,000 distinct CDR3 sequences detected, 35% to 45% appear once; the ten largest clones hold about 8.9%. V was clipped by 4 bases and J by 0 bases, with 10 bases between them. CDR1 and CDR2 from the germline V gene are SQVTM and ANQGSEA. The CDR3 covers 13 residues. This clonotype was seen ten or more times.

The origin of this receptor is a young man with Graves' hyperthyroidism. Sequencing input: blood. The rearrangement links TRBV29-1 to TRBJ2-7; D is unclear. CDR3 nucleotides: TGCAGCGTTGTTGTGAGGTTCTCCTACGAGCAGTACTTC. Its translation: CSVVVRFSYEQYF.